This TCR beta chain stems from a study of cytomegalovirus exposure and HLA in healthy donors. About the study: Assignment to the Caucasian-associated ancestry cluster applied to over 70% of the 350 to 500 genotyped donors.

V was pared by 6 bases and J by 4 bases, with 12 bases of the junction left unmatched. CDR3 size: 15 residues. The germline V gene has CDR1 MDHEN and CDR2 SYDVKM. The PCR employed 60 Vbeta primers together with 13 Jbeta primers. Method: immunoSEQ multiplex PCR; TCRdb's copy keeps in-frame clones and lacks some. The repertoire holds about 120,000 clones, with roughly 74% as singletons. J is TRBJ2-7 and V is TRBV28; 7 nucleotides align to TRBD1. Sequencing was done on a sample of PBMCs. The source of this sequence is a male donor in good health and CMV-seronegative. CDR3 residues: CASRLSWQGVYEQYF. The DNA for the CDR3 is TGTGCCAGCAGGCTGTCTTGGCAGGGGGTATACGAGCAGTACTTC.